The sequence of this TCR beta chain was determined in a study of cytomegalovirus exposure and HLA in healthy donors (dated by TCRdb to the late 2010s). Broadly, across the study: An earlier analysis of several hundred of the donors reported 250 to 350 Gb of sequence data and approximately 110 million unique TCR beta sequences from roughly 180 million T cells. Among the 398 genotyped donors, approximately 77% belonged to the genetic ancestry cluster associated with self-reported Caucasian donors. The number of donors typed differed by locus, with 629-630 for A, B, C, DRB1 and DQB1, around 500 for DQA1, 600 to 610 for DPA1, and around 450 for DPB1. To predict cytomegalovirus infection status, the study combined high-throughput TCR immunosequencing, statistical association of individual TCRs with disease status, and machine learning. An early release covering roughly 640 HLA-typed donors comprised 250 to 350 gigabases of sequencing data and approximately 80 million unique TCR sequences. Using immunosequencing, the study profiled T cell repertoires from fewer than 700 subjects and related those repertoires to cytomegalovirus serostatus. To decide whether each TCR beta V gene segment behaved as functional or pseudogenic, an earlier analysis of approximately 600 of the donors relied on high-throughput TCR beta sequencing. All discovery cohort repertoires had been generated using a single sequencing platform. HLA typing included class I and class II loci at four-digit resolution. Among roughly 370 genotyped donors of the cohort, an average of 235,054 unique TCR beta nucleotide sequences were sequenced per donor, around a sixth of them non-productive. The study was designed to test whether signatures of past pathogen exposure could be identified by cataloging public T cell receptors. Donor age, sex, ethnicity and CMV serostatus were compiled alongside the repertoire data. In the later analysis, no new phenotypic data were used to find candidate immune exposures; instead, reliance was placed on TCR beta sequences and their occurrence across donors. A later genetic analysis used genome-wide SNP genotypes for 398 of the 666 donors, treating that subset as a discovery cohort. In addition to the first cohort of 666 subjects, a separate validation cohort of approximately 120 different subjects was used. A later analysis re-analyzed previously published TCR beta repertoires from 660 or so donors and added high-resolution HLA genotyping to study TCR occurrence patterns. Because of strong linkage in the cohort, roughly five DR-DQ haplotypes were treated as single units for association and clustering.

The cohort consisted of 600 or so healthy bone marrow donors. At the time of sampling, all cohort members were nominally healthy, though unrecorded immune exposures were likely present. The donor tested CMV seropositive, placing the donor among the 289 seropositive members of the cohort. A peripheral blood sample was collected from each donor, and TCR beta sequencing was performed on peripheral blood mononuclear cells. Genomic DNA was extracted from the blood cell samples with the Qiagen DNeasy Blood Extraction Kit. On this clone: It has no known antigen specificity. One base away there is no much larger clone; base qualities are not given.

Beyond this particular receptor, the publication reports: An earlier analysis of approximately 590 of the donors showed that most TCR beta V segments appeared in productive rearrangements either about 87% or about 30% of the time, which broadly matched IMGT annotations. Linkage disequilibrium might explain the correlated functional status among segregating V segments, but an unknown experimental factor could not be ruled out. An association between a missense DCLRE1C variant and V-gene and J-gene trimming of TCR beta chains was found in a later genetic analysis and replicated in an independent cohort. Across donors, most TCR sequences were observed very rarely, whereas some public TCRs were present in many individuals. A further reported finding was that TCR beta sequences accurately predicted the HLA-A and HLA-B alleles for most subjects in the first cohort. A later analysis found that TCR association rates varied across HLA loci, with DRB1 alleles showing the most associated TCRs and HLA-C alleles the fewest. Because counts were too low, approximately 15 rarely observed V segments, including chromosome 9 orphons, were excluded from the earlier analysis of several hundred of the donors. According to a later analysis, parvovirus B19, influenza, CMV and Epstein-Barr virus appeared linked to several top co-occurrence clusters. Only TCR beta chains were sequenced in this cohort, and the absence of alpha or paired-chain data limited detectable features. A few of the identified cytomegalovirus-associated TCR beta chains were confirmed in vitro to be specific for cytomegalovirus antigens. Specific HLA alleles were associated with around 18,000 TCR beta sequences at a false discovery rate of 0.05 in a later analysis. For the cohort, immune exposure information was limited to CMV serostatus. Compared with the approximately 670-donor mean, donors in an Asian-associated ancestry cluster had fewer N-insertions in productive TCRs, according to a later genetic analysis. The study listed 150 to 200 TCR beta chains as associated with cytomegalovirus. Because the 87-base-pair reads could not distinguish some IMGT-functional V segments, including TRBV6-2 and TRBV6-3, those segments were excluded. A later analysis found that most CMV-associated TCR beta chains appeared HLA-restricted, with HLA associations seemingly driven largely by CMV exposure. According to the authors, the approach could potentially be generalized to other disease states and immunological phenotypes. Sequencing depth was assumed to be roughly uniform across donors in the presence/absence analyses, though that assumption may not hold. A cluster of highly shared sequence variants was judged likely to represent a technical artifact of the sequencing pipeline. The classifier was reported to diagnose cytomegalovirus status with high specificity and sensitivity in both the original cohort and the validation cohort. Compared with equally common non-associated chains, HLA-associated TCR beta chains in a later analysis were more clonally expanded and had lower generation probabilities. Because some donors lacked HLA typing at each locus, the association tests relied only on the typed subset. When HLA alleles, especially DR and DQ, strongly co-occurred, attributing TCR associations to individual alleles was difficult.

The method behind the library was the immunoSEQ multiplex PCR assay. The multiplex PCR relied on a mix of 60 forward primers for TCR Vbeta segments and 13 reverse primers for TCR Jbeta segments. A multiplex PCR assay on genomic DNA amplified the CDR3 region of rearranged TCR beta genes. Amplified TCR beta libraries were sequenced as 87-base-pair reads on the Illumina HiSeq System. As for the authors' bioinformatics: Across the 600 to 700 repertoires, a later analysis counted 78 million or so unique TCR beta chains, approximately 10 million of which were shared by at least two donors. Raw reads were error-corrected and collapsed into unique sequences by a nearest-neighbor algorithm in which closely related sequences were merged to remove PCR and sequencing errors. V, D and J gene segments were assigned by aligning CDR3 sequences to IMGT reference sequences. For a sequence to be retained, at least a six-nucleotide match to both a V gene segment and a J gene segment was required. A rearrangement was called productive if the CDR3 had no stop codons and remained in frame with V and J, and every other rearrangement was called non-productive. CDR3 was defined according to IMGT convention as the region running from the second conserved V-encoded cysteine to the conserved J-encoded phenylalanine. In an earlier analysis of just under 600 of the donors, sequences lacking an unambiguous match to a single V gene segment were excluded. In an earlier analysis of approximately 560 of the donors, a V segment was called functional when productive rearrangements were above 56.7%, and segregating when the standard deviation between donors exceeded 5%. A statistical classification framework was built for diagnosing cytomegalovirus status from the catalog of TCR beta chain sequences. V and J gene assignment, in a later analysis, came from comparing TCR nucleotide sequences with IMGT/GENE-DB human TR gene sequences. The TCRdist pipeline was used in a later analysis to assign CDR3 sequences and most-parsimonious VDJ recombination scenarios. A later analysis defined each TCR beta chain by its CDR3 amino acid sequence plus V-gene family, and excluded reads lacking a unique V-gene family. In a later analysis, 450 to 600 highly shared, low-generation-probability nucleotide sequences were removed to address suspected cross-contamination and a sequencing artifact. For each public chain, a later analysis derived a clonal expansion index from normalized ranks of inferred template counts within each repertoire. In a later analysis, generation probabilities were computed using a VDJ recombination model fitted to out-of-frame rearrangements, and the results were checked against IGoR. Hypergeometric tests were used in a later analysis to score TCR-TCR, TCR-HLA and TCR-CMV co-occurrence, with a repertoire-size bias correction applied to the TCR pairs. In a later analysis, false discovery rates were estimated by permuting HLA or CMV assignments 20 times. In a later analysis, co-occurring TCRs were grouped using DBSCAN, with TCRdist sequence similarity added in when clustering inside HLA-allele-positive subsets. For co-occurrence clustering, repertoires with fewer than 30,000 or more than 120,000 public chains were excluded, along with roughly 5 repertoires with anomalous nucleotide sharing. TCRdb limited this immuneACCESS table to in-frame rearrangements with V and J called. A share of clones is missing; checked studies link under half to unresolved V genes, and the rest is unexplained. Clone size and the V and J calls come from that table; the DNA yielded D and trimming. Across this sample there are fewer than 250,000 clones, with 70% to 75% seen only once. About 5% of the sample comes from the top ten.

V gives up 0 bases and J gives up 6 bases, and the segment between their germline ends measures 9 bases. CDR1 SGHKS and CDR2 YYEKEE are derived from the germline V gene (reference sequence). The CDR3 runs 14 residues from the cysteine to the phenylalanine. CDR3 DNA is the only sequence kept; it has 42 bases, read in frame from the first base. This clonotype originated in a man aged 25 to 45 in good health and CMV-seropositive. Sequencing input: PBMCs. Recombination connected TRBV5-5 to TRBJ1-4; the D gene cannot be resolved reliably. The nucleotides read TGTGCCAGCAGCTTGGACAGTTGGTATGAAAAACTGTTTTTT. This translates into CASSLDSWYEKLFF.